This entry features one T cell receptor (beta chain) sequence. The data stem from a study of radiotherapy plus CTLA-4 blockade in lung cancer. Study at large: Objective responses occurred in about a sixth of patients; roughly 31% had disease control.

This CDR3 comprises 15 residues. V was cut by 0 bases and J by 0 bases, with 6 bases left in between. The germline V gene encodes CDR1 LNHNV and CDR2 YYDKDF (reference sequence). The method was immunoSEQ multiplex PCR; TCRdb's version includes in-frame clones alone and lacks a portion of them. The table includes over 60,000 clones, approximately 86% detected once. Sample: peripheral blood, taken from a patient treated with radiotherapy plus ipilimumab. This clonotype originated in a human donor with non-small cell lung cancer who had stable disease on radiotherapy plus ipilimumab. The V and J genes are TRBV15 and TRBJ2-1; D not certain. The CDR3 sequence: CATSRETSSYNEQFF. CDR3 in DNA: TGTGCCACCAGCAGAGAGACAAGCTCCTACAATGAGCAGTTCTTC.